The 25 T cell receptor beta chains given below trace back to one sample, sequenced in a study of T-cell reconstitution after alpha-beta-depleted transplantation in children. Unique molecular identifiers were used in preparing the TCRbeta library. One entry per CDR3 protein, called by TCRdb with MiXCR from the PCR reads. Among approximately 170,000 distinct CDR3 sequences listed, 11% were seen once. This material consisted of PBMCs, taken before TCRalphabeta/CD19-depleted stem cell transplant. These receptors all stem from a boy aged 2 to 9 with acute myeloid leukemia, due to receive a stem cell transplant.

This clonotype occurred many times. The CDR3 nucleotides are TGTGCCAGCAGTTCACCCGGTACTAGCGGGTACTACAATGAGCAGTTCTTC. This translates into CASSSPGTSGYYNEQFF. The rearrangement links TRBV27 to TRBJ2-1, with 9 positions matching TRBD2. In germline, CDR1 is MNHEY, CDR2 SMNVEV (reference sequence). The V gene end was trimmed by 4 bases and the J gene end by 3 bases; junction bases not matched to a gene: 10. There are 17 residues in the CDR3.

This clonotype was observed many times. The chain is built from TRBV5-1 and TRBJ1-1; TRBD1 agrees at 8 bases. Germline loops: CDR1 SGHRS, CDR2 YFSETQ. The V and J ends lost 4 bases and 2 bases, in that order; junction bases with no gene match: 7. The CDR3 loop spans 15 amino acids. The CDR3 here is CASSNGQGINTEAFF. The DNA of the CDR3 is TGCGCCAGCAGCAACGGACAGGGCATTAACACTGAAGCTTTCTTT.

Regarding this clonotype: A much more abundant neighbour one base away suggests this may be a read error. The chain recombines TRBV3-1 with TRBJ2-7; D may correspond to TRBD1 or TRBD2 (6 bases each). Per germline, CDR1 LGHDT and CDR2 YNNKEL (reference sequence). CDR3 length equals 16 residues. The V end was cut by 4 bases, the J end by 3 bases, with 19 bases between. The CDR3 region is CASSRAREGGVYEQYF. In DNA, the CDR3 is TGTGCCAGCAGCCGAGCGCGGGAAGGGGGAGTCTACGAGCAGTACTTC.

This clonotype was counted ten times or more. The chain uses TRBV20-1 and TRBJ2-1; TRBD2 matches 8 bases. The V and J ends lost 3 bases and 4 bases, in that order; junction bases with no gene match: 11. Germline CDR1 DFQATT, CDR2 SNEGSKA (reference sequence). The CDR3 is 16 residues long. Here the CDR3 DNA reads TGCAGTGCTAGGGGGGCCACGGCGGGAGGTTACAATGAGCAGTTCTTC. Translating gives CSARGATAGGYNEQFF.

In this sample, this clonotype turned up many times. This sequence joins TRBV6-5 and TRBJ1-1; unclear D gene. Looked up from germline, CDR1 is MNHEY and CDR2 is SVGAGI. Trimming left V 2 bases short and J 1 base short, with 5 bases between. The CDR3 consists of 13 residues. The CDR3 is CASSYTGNTEAFF. The CDR3, as DNA: TGTGCCAGCAGTTACACGGGGAACACTGAAGCTTTCTTT.

This clonotype showed up many times. The J gene is TRBJ2-7, the V gene TRBV12-3 or TRBV12-4, with a tentative D call TRBD2 (6 bases). The CDR3 has 11 residues. V was pared by 5 bases and J by 7 bases, with 9 bases between. The DNA for the CDR3 is TGTGCCAGCAGTCCCGGGGGTGAGCAGTACTTC. Translation: CASSPGGEQYF.

The chain combines TRBV7-7 with TRBJ2-7, with 7 bases matching TRBD1. V lost 4 bases to trimming and J lost 3 bases; unmatched junction nucleotides: 9. Germline CDR1 and CDR2: SSHAT and FNYEAQ (reference sequence). This CDR3 has 15 residues. CDR3 in DNA: TGTGCCAGCAGCTCAGGGGACAGTATCTACTACGAGCAGTACTTC. Translating it yields CASSSGDSIYYEQYF.

This clonotype was detected many times. The J gene is TRBJ2-2, the V gene TRBV6-5; 7 bases are a match to TRBD2. V gave up 8 bases and J gave up 6 bases; unmatched junction bases: 15. Germline V gives CDR1 MNHEY, CDR2 SVGAGI. The CDR3 spans 16 residues. CDR3 DNA: TGTGCCAGCCGGCCACTAGGACTAGGGGCGGCCGGGGAGCTGTTTTTT. Translating gives CASRPLGLGAAGELFF.

In its sample, this clonotype was seen a few times. The chain links TRBV19 to TRBJ1-2; D unresolved. The V gene's germline CDR1 is LNHDA and CDR2 SQIVND (reference sequence). The CDR3 has 11 amino acids. V was trimmed by 10 bases and J by 5 bases, leaving 11 bases between them. CDR3 coding DNA: TGTGCCACCTGGAGGATTTATGGCTACACCTTC. Its translation is CATWRIYGYTF.

This clonotype was counted ten times or more. J is TRBJ2-1 and V is TRBV25-1; D unclear. Germline CDR1 and CDR2: MGHDK and SYGVNS. Trimming shortened V by 6 bases and J by 0 bases, and 6 bases separated the two germline ends. The CDR3 spans 13 residues. The CDR3 DNA sequence: TGTGCCAGCAGGGATAGCTCCTACAATGAGCAGTTCTTC. Residues: CASRDSSYNEQFF.

In this sample, this clonotype turned up many times. The chain uses TRBV20-1 and TRBJ2-1; 7 nucleotides agree with TRBD2. Germline V gene data show CDR1 as DFQATT and CDR2 as SNEGSKA (reference sequence). The CDR3 sequence is 14 residues long. The V and J ends lost 0 bases and 2 bases, in that order; junction bases with no gene match: 1. CDR3 sequence: CSARESGAYNEQFF. The CDR3 DNA sequence: TGCAGTGCTAGAGAGAGCGGGGCCTACAATGAGCAGTTCTTC.

This clonotype was recorded many times. J is TRBJ1-6 and V is TRBV20-1; D might be TRBD1 (6 bases). The CDR3 length is 13 residues. V dropped 2 bases and J dropped 10 bases, with 12 bases sitting between them. Per germline, CDR1 DFQATT and CDR2 SNEGSKA (reference sequence). Here the CDR3 reads CSARSDSGSPLHF. The CDR3 DNA reads TGCAGTGCTAGATCGGACAGCGGATCACCCCTCCACTTT.

This clonotype has a count of ten or more. The CDR3 bases are TGTGCCTGGAGTGTATTGGGGGGAACGTTTGGCACCTTC. Encoded protein: CAWSVLGGTFGTF. The chain couples TRBV30 to TRBJ1-2; possible D gene TRBD1, 5 bases. V lost 0 bases and J 13 bases, leaving 18 bases between the germline ends. Germline-derived CDR1 and CDR2 are GTSNPN and SVGIG (reference sequence). CDR3 length: 13 amino acids.

This clonotype was detected many times. This chain connects TRBV5-1 to TRBJ1-1; D possibly corresponds to TRBD1 (6 bases). Trimming cost V 5 bases and J 1 base, with 15 bases left between them. The CDR3 length is 15 residues. Germline V gives CDR1 SGHRS, CDR2 YFSETQ. The DNA of the CDR3 is TGCGCCAGCAGAGAAGGGGGATACTCGAACACTGAAGCTTTCTTT. The encoded protein is CASREGGYSNTEAFF.

A remark on this clonotype: Being one base from a much bigger clone, this may be a read error. The J gene is TRBJ2-1, the V gene TRBV5-1, with unresolved D. V shed 4 bases and J shed 4 bases, with 15 bases lying between them. The CDR3 extends over 15 amino acids. Germline V gene data show CDR1 as SGHRS and CDR2 as YFSETQ. Written as DNA, the CDR3 is TGCGCCAGCAGCCCGACTCTCCCTTGTTACAATGAGCAGTTCTTC. It specifies CASSPTLPCYNEQFF.

This clonotype appeared many times. The chain has TRBV5-5 and TRBJ1-2, with D perhaps TRBD1 (6 bases). Germline V gene sequence: CDR1 SGHKS, CDR2 YYEKEE (reference sequence). Trimming took off 5 bases at V and 0 bases at J, with 8 bases between the two ends. The CDR3 runs 13 residues. The CDR3 DNA sequence: TGTGCCAGCAGAAGACAGGCTAACTATGGCTACACCTTC. This encodes CASRRQANYGYTF.

There are many counts of this clonotype. The chain combines TRBV12-3 or TRBV12-4 with TRBJ2-6; 7 bases line up with TRBD1. CDR3 length: 18 amino acids. The ends lost 4 bases at V and 2 bases at J; junction bases unmatched: 11. DNA of the CDR3: TGTGCCAGCAGTTCCCACGACAGGGTACTGGCTGGGGCCAACGTCCTGACTTTC. It encodes CASSSHDRVLAGANVLTF.

This clonotype has a count of ten or more. The chain joins TRBV5-1 to TRBJ2-1; 8 bases map to TRBD1. Per the germline V gene, CDR1 is SGHRS and CDR2 is YFSETQ. CDR3 size: 14 residues. The J segment lost 9 bases and the V segment lost 2 bases, leaving 7 bases of the junction unmatched. For the CDR3, the DNA is TGCGCCAGCAGCTTCGGTCAGGGGGCCGGTGAGCAGTTCTTC. Its translation: CASSFGQGAGEQFF. The variable domain in full, with the rest retrieved from reference TRBV5-1 and TRBJ2-1, is KAGVTQTPRYLIKTRGQQVTLSCSPISGHRSVSWYQQTPGQGLQFLFEYFSETQRNKGNFPGRFSGRQFSNSRSEMNVSTLELGDSALYLCASSFGQGAGEQFFGPGTRLTVL.

Turning to this clonotype: This may arise from a read error, as a much more abundant clone is one base away. It is unclear where the CDR3 begins or ends on the DNA, so no DNA is shown, and the CDR3 is as TCRdb lists it. The chain couples TRBV30 to TRBJ1-2; whether TRBD1, the table's D call, matches the DNA was not checked. The CDR3 contains 12 residues when both ends are counted. Germline V CDR1 and CDR2: GTSNPN, SVGIG (reference sequence). CDR3 sequence reads: CAWAGGANGDTF.

This clonotype has at least ten counts. This sequence joins TRBV15 and TRBJ2-7, with a possible D match to TRBD2 (5 bases). Trimming removed 0 bases at V and 6 bases at J, with 21 bases between. In germline, CDR1 is LNHNV, CDR2 YYDKDF (reference sequence). This CDR3 is 17 amino acids long. The CDR3 region is CATSRDSLGLAGSEQYF. The CDR3 DNA sequence: TGTGCCACCAGCAGAGATAGTTTGGGCCTCGCGGGTTCCGAGCAGTACTTC.

This clonotype was counted many times. The V call is TRBV7-6, the J call TRBJ1-1; D uncertain. Germline loops: CDR1 SGHVS, CDR2 FNYEAQ. The germline V and J ends were trimmed by 3 bases and 1 base, with 9 bases remaining between them. The CDR3 sequence is 14 residues long. CDR3 residues: CASSFLRENTEAFF. CDR3 DNA: TGTGCCAGCAGCTTTCTCAGAGAGAACACTGAAGCTTTCTTT.

The chain carries TRBV20-1 and TRBJ2-7; the D is unclear. Per the germline V gene, CDR1 is DFQATT and CDR2 is SNEGSKA (reference sequence). The CDR3 loop spans 19 amino acids. Trimming removed 0 bases at V and 5 bases at J, with 29 bases between. Here the CDR3 DNA reads TGCAGTGCTAGAGATGTGACCGCAGGAGTGGGGAACCTGATGGACGAGCAGTACTTC. Amino acid sequence: CSARDVTAGVGNLMDEQYF.

There are many counts of this clonotype. The V and J genes are TRBV7-9 and TRBJ2-3; the match to TRBD1 covers 7 bases. Trimming at V came to 5 bases and at J to 3 bases, leaving 14 bases not matched to a gene. Germline CDR1 and CDR2: SEHNR and FQNEAQ (reference sequence). The CDR3 consists of 17 residues. The CDR3 nucleotides are TGTGCCAGCAGCCCAATGATGGGCCAGGGGGAAACAGATACGCAGTATTTT. Translation gives CASSPMMGQGETDTQYF.

Note on this clonotype: A clone one base away is much larger, so this may be a read error. The chain combines TRBV7-9 with TRBJ2-2; D is possibly TRBD1 (5 bases). Germline values: CDR1 SEHNR, CDR2 FQNEAQ (reference sequence). CDR3 length equals 15 residues. CDR3 bases: TGTGCCAGCAACTTAAACAAAAGGGGCACCGGGGAGCTGTTTTTT. It is translated as CASNLNKRGTGELFF.

This clonotype was found many times. The chain is built from TRBV4-2 and TRBJ2-4; D call uncertain. The germline V gene has CDR1 LGHNA and CDR2 YNFKEQ. The CDR3 is 11 amino acids. Trimming shortened V by 0 bases and J by 11 bases, and 5 bases separated the two germline ends. CDR3 nucleotide sequence: TGTGCCAGCAGCCAAGAAACCGTTCAGTACTTC. Amino acids: CASSQETVQYF.